The rows below give T cell receptor beta chains drawn from one sample of a study of OX40 agonist ivuxolimab in advanced cancers. Using immunoSEQ multiplex PCR, the repertoire was profiled, and TCRdb retains in-frame clones only, with some absent. This table holds under 100,000 clones, approximately 80% found once. Sequenced material: CD4+ or CD8+ T cells sorted from blood, taken in a trial of the OX40 agonist ivuxolimab. The source of these receptors is an adult with an advanced solid tumor such as melanoma, head and neck, liver or kidney cancer. Both conserved end residues are part of each CDR3. Fields, in order: D gene, V gene, CDR3 length, J gene, CDR3 DNA, CDR3 protein. D genes are given only for firm matches.

-	TRBV7-9	12	TRBJ2-1	TGTGCCAGCAGCTCCAGCGGTAATGAGCAGTTCTTC	CASSSSGNEQFF
-	TRBV28	15	TRBJ1-4	TGTGCCAGCAGTTCGCTCGCCCGCGGCGTCGAAAAACTGTTTTTT	CASSSLARGVEKLFF
TRBD1	TRBV7-9	17	TRBJ1-1	TGTGCCAGCAGCCTTCGGACAGGGAGGTTGAGGGTCACTGAAGCTTTCTTT	CASSLRTGRLRVTEAFF
TRBD2	TRBV7-2	12	TRBJ2-3	TGTGCCAGCGCCGGGGGGGGACCAACGCAGTATTTT	CASAGGGPTQYF
TRBD1	TRBV7-2	13	TRBJ1-1	TGTGCCAGCAGCCGACAGGGAGGTACTGAAGCTTTCTTT	CASSRQGGTEAFF
TRBD2	TRBV5-1	16	TRBJ2-2	TGCGCCAGCAGCCCACGGGCGGGGGACGGCACCGGGGAGCTGTTTTTT	CASSPRAGDGTGELFF
-	TRBV4-3	15	TRBJ1-2	TGCGCCAGCAGCCAAGATGGAGGGGGGGCCTATGGCTACACCTTC	CASSQDGGGAYGYTF
-	TRBV5-5	11	TRBJ2-7	TGTGCCAGCAGCTTCCAGCGCGAGCAGTACTTC	CASSFQREQYF
TRBD1	TRBV30	14	TRBJ1-2	TGTGCCTGCCCACGGGACAGAAGTTACTATGGCTACACCTTC	CACPRDRSYYGYTF
-	TRBV7-2	13	TRBJ1-2	TGTGCCAGCAGCAGAGACAAAAACTATGGCTACACCTTC	CASSRDKNYGYTF
-	TRBV11-2	17	TRBJ1-3	TGTGCCAGCAGCTTGACCTCGGGCCCTAACTCTGGAAACACCATATATTTT	CASSLTSGPNSGNTIYF